This TCR beta chain was recorded in a study of blood T cell repertoires in COVID-19. Study context: Both acute and convalescent COVID-19 samples were obtained from the United States, Italy and Spain. T cells, B-cell-depleted T cells, or PBMCs provided the cDNA or gDNA that served as material.

Patients from Seattle were sampled longitudinally, starting during active infection. Per the original methods: Amplification of reference gene primers provided the estimated nucleated cell counts. Using immunoSEQ multiplex PCR, the repertoire was profiled, and TCRdb retains in-frame clones only, with some absent. The V and J calls and clone size are taken from that table; D and trimming were inferred from the DNA. Seen here are roughly 500,000 clones, approximately 92% observed once, and the top ten hold around 0.92%. This CDR3 spans 13 amino acids. V lost 2 bases to trimming and J lost 6 bases, with 10 bases between them.

The sample comprised peripheral blood. The chain has TRBV12-3 or TRBV12-4 and TRBJ2-5; D is unresolved. The TCR comes from a man aged 18 to 29 with COVID-19, enrolled during active disease. CDR3 loop: CASSLQALQTQYF. The CDR3 coding sequence is TGTGCCAGCAGTTTACAGGCTTTACAGACCCAGTACTTC.